Listed below are T cell receptor beta chains from one sample, sequenced in a study of cytomegalovirus exposure and HLA in healthy donors. Data came from immunoSEQ multiplex PCR; TCRdb stores just in-frame clones and leaves some out. The sample yields approximately 88,000 clones, 84% seen once. Source material: PBMCs. These receptors were taken from a woman aged 18-35 years in good health and CMV-seropositive. Each CDR3 is given with its conserved first and last residue. D genes are given only for firm matches. The listing skips clone size in some rows; elsewhere it reads once, few, many or a size class.

V	length	D	size	J	DNA	CDR3
TRBV9	16	TRBD1	-	TRBJ1-5	TGTGCCAGCAGCGTACTCGGGGACAGGGGCAATCAGCCCCAGCATTTT	CASSVLGDRGNQPQHF
TRBV12-5	13	TRBD2	few	TRBJ2-7	TGTGCTAGTGCTTCGGGGGGGGCCGGCGAGCAGTACTTC	CASASGGAGEQYF
TRBV19	14	TRBD2	once	TRBJ2-1	TGTGCCAGTAGCGTAGCGGGTGCGGACAATGAGCAGTTCTTC	CASSVAGADNEQFF
TRBV7-2	15	-	few	TRBJ2-5	TGTGCCAGCAGCTTAGTGGCAGGGGCTCAAGAGACCCAGTACTTC	CASSLVAGAQETQYF
TRBV7-9	15	-	-	TRBJ2-7	TGTGCCAGCAGCTTAAGAACAGGGGGGGCCTACGAGCAGTACTTC	CASSLRTGGAYEQYF
TRBV27	15	-	few	TRBJ2-3	TGTGCCAGCAGTATCAACTACCCTAGCACAGATACGCAGTATTTT	CASSINYPSTDTQYF
TRBV7-3	14	-	-	TRBJ2-3	TGTGCCAGCAGCTTGATCGGTCGAACAGATACGCAGTATTTT	CASSLIGRTDTQYF
TRBV6-1	13	TRBD1	-	TRBJ1-2	TGTGCCAGCAGTGTAGGACAGGATTATGGCTACACCTTC	CASSVGQDYGYTF
TRBV28	15	TRBD1	-	TRBJ2-5	TGTGCCAGCAGAGAGATGGGACAGCCCCAGGGGACCCAGTACTTC	CASREMGQPQGTQYF
TRBV7-2	16	-	-	TRBJ2-7	TGTGCCAGCAGCTTAGCACATCCGGAACAGGGATCCAAGCAGTACTTC	CASSLAHPEQGSKQYF
TRBV28	18	TRBD2	-	TRBJ2-7	TGTGCCAGCAGTTTTTTTCTAGCGGGGGGTACCCCTACCTACGAGCAGTACTTC	CASSFFLAGGTPTYEQYF
TRBV29-1	15	TRBD2	-	TRBJ2-1	TGCAGCGTTGCGGGAAAGCGGGGGGAGAACAATGAGCAGTTCTTC	CSVAGKRGENNEQFF
TRBV2	15	TRBD1	-	TRBJ1-1	TGTGCCAGCAGCTTGACAGGGGTAAGGGACACTGAAGCTTTCTTT	CASSLTGVRDTEAFF
TRBV6-1	14	-	-	TRBJ2-5	TGTGCCAGCAGGATCGGCCGGCGCGGGGAGACCCAGTACTTC	CASRIGRRGETQYF
TRBV4-1	19	TRBD2	-	TRBJ2-5	TGCGCCAGCAGCCAAGACCGAGCGGGGGGAACCCTATCCCAAGAGACCCAGTACTTC	CASSQDRAGGTLSQETQYF
TRBV10-3	12	-	-	TRBJ2-7	TGTGCCATCAGTGAGTCTCGCCAGGGGCAGTACTTC	CAISESRQGQYF
TRBV6-5	15	TRBD2	-	TRBJ2-2	TGTGCCAGCAGTTACTCCGGGACTATCACCGGGGAGCTGTTTTTT	CASSYSGTITGELFF
TRBV29-1	13	-	-	TRBJ2-2	TGCAGCGTTGAGCCGGGGAACACCGGGGAGCTGTTTTTT	CSVEPGNTGELFF
TRBV10-3	13	TRBD1	-	TRBJ1-1	TGTGCCATCAGGGACGACAGGGACACTGAAGCTTTCTTT	CAIRDDRDTEAFF
TRBV19	15	-	-	TRBJ1-5	TGTGCCAGTAGTATAGTAGGCGGCGGTAGTCAGCCCCAGCATTTT	CASSIVGGGSQPQHF
TRBV10-3	18	-	-	TRBJ2-1	TGTGCCATCAGTGAGTCGATGGGCGGGGCTTCGCACTACAATGAGCAGTTCTTC	CAISESMGGASHYNEQFF
TRBV6-1	14	TRBD1	-	TRBJ2-2	TGTGCCAGCTCCGGGACAGGGAACACCGGGGAGCTGTTTTTT	CASSGTGNTGELFF
TRBV5-1	18	TRBD1	-	TRBJ2-4	TGCGCCAGCAGCGAGACAGGGGGCGGTTATAGGGCCAAAAACATTCAGTACTTC	CASSETGGGYRAKNIQYF
TRBV11-2	15	-	-	TRBJ2-1	TGTGCCAGCAGCTTGGCGGCGGGGCCTCGCCATGAGCAGTTCTTC	CASSLAAGPRHEQFF